The 21 T cell receptor beta chains presented below share a single source sample, sequenced in a study of metastatic and nonmetastatic thyroid tumors. Using MiXCR, TCRdb re-called clones from the PCR reads. The data show around 6,000 clones, approximately 15% seen once. Thyroid surgery was performed in patients who had received no treatment beforehand. The sample taken for sequencing was tumor tissue. All receptors come from a male donor with papillary thyroid cancer or a benign thyroid nodule (not recorded which). Some clones in this sample may be carry-over from other donors' samples.

This clone qualifies as medium-sized. V gene TRBV20-1 combines with J gene TRBJ2-1; 8 bases are a match to TRBD2. The V segment lost 5 bases and the J segment 10 bases; nucleotides outside the gene matches: 10. The CDR3 totals 13 residues. Germline V gene data show CDR1 as DFQATT and CDR2 as SNEGSKA (reference sequence). The CDR3 coding sequence is TGCAGTGCTCTCCTAGGGAGCGGGGGAGAGCAGTTCTTC. Translated: CSALLGSGGEQFF.

This clone was observed a handful of times. The chain combines TRBV6-4 with TRBJ2-7; D perhaps matches TRBD2 (5 bases). Trimming removed 5 bases from V and 1 base from J, with 9 bases in between. Per the germline V gene, CDR1 is MRHNA and CDR2 is SNTAGT. There are 13 residues in the CDR3. CDR3 in DNA: TGTGCCAGCAGTCTTTCGGGGTCCTACGAGCAGTACTTC. This sequence encodes CASSLSGSYEQYF.

The J gene is TRBJ2-1, the V gene TRBV11-2; TRBD2 matches 11 bases. Per the germline V gene, CDR1 is SGHAT and CDR2 is FQNNGV. The CDR3 covers 17 residues. V dropped 3 bases and J dropped 5; count of bases not matched to a gene: 9. CDR3 DNA: TGTGCCAGCAGCTTCCTTAGCGGGGGGGCTGTGAACAATGAGCAGTTCTTC. Its protein is CASSFLSGGAVNNEQFF. The complete variable domain, with remaining parts taken from reference TRBV11-2 and TRBJ2-1, reads EAGVAQSPRYKIIEKRQSVAFWCNPISGHATLYWYQQILGQGPKLLIQFQNNGVVDDSQLPKDRFSAERLKGVDSTLKIQPAKLEDSAVYLCASSFLSGGAVNNEQFFGPGTRLTVL.

A word on this clone: At one boundary the junction diverges from the germline segment, which might be a read error. The CDR3 coding sequence is TGTTCCAGCAGCTTAGTGGTCACAGATACGCAGTATTTT. It yields the protein CSSSLVVTDTQYF. The V and J genes are TRBV7-9 and TRBJ2-3; D unclear. From germline, CDR1 is SEHNR and CDR2 FQNEAQ (reference sequence). This CDR3 spans 13 amino acids.

This clone was picked up many times. The V gene is TRBV5-6, the J gene TRBJ2-7, with D uncertain. Germline CDR1 and CDR2: SGHDT and YYEEEE. Between the trimmed V and J ends, which lost 2 bases and 4 bases, there was a span of 4 bases. The CDR3 is made up of 11 amino acids. CDR3 in amino acids: CASSFEYEQYF. CDR3 coding DNA: TGTGCCAGCAGCTTTGAATACGAGCAGTACTTC.

This clone rates as medium-sized (0.01 to 0.1%). The chain is built from TRBV10-3 and TRBJ1-1; TRBD1 matches 8 bases. CDR3 size: 15 residues. V lost 6 bases, J lost 1 base, and 7 bases stayed unmatched. From germline, CDR1 is ENHRY and CDR2 SYGVKD. The CDR3 nucleotides read TGTGCCATCAGCCCCGACAGGGGACGGAACACTGAAGCTTTCTTT. The encoded protein is CAISPDRGRNTEAFF.

In this sample, this clone turned up many times. This chain joins TRBV6-1 and TRBJ2-2; either TRBD1 or TRBD2 may fit D (6 bases each). CDR3 length equals 16 residues. V gave up 5 bases and J gave up 5 bases, with 18 bases separating them. CDR1 is MNHNS and CDR2 is SASEGT in the germline V gene. As DNA, the CDR3 is TGTGCCAGCAGTTCCCCGTCGGGGGCGGGAACCGGGGAGCTGTTTTTT. Its protein product is CASSSPSGAGTGELFF.

The table lists this clone with many counts. The rearrangement joins TRBV30 to TRBJ2-1; maybe TRBD2 (5 bases). CDR3 size: 13 residues. Per the germline V gene, CDR1 is GTSNPN and CDR2 is SVGIG (reference sequence). This CDR3 is CALPGYSYNEQFF. The CDR3 coding sequence is TGTGCGTTGCCGGGGTACTCCTACAATGAGCAGTTCTTC.

In its sample, this clone ranks as medium-sized (0.01 to 0.1%). The chain recombines TRBV20-1 with TRBJ1-6; tentative D call: TRBD1 (5 bases). Germline V gene sequence: CDR1 DFQATT, CDR2 SNEGSKA (reference sequence). Deletions cut 5 bases from V and 7 bases from J, with 15 bases between. The CDR3 is made up of 14 amino acids. As DNA, the CDR3 is TGCAGTGCTTTGCCAGGGCCGCGGAATTCACCCCTCCACTTT. The encoded protein is CSALPGPRNSPLHF.

This clone was recorded at least ten times. The V and J genes are TRBV7-9 and TRBJ1-2; possibly TRBD1 for D (6 bases). Germline V gene data show CDR1 as SEHNR and CDR2 as FQNEAQ (reference sequence). CDR3 length equals 14 residues. Trimming stripped 1 base from V and 4 bases from J, with 10 bases between. The CDR3 sequence: CASSLEGVFYGYTF. In DNA form, the CDR3 reads TGTGCCAGCAGCTTAGAGGGGGTATTCTATGGCTACACCTTC.

The rearrangement uses TRBV14 and TRBJ2-7; tentatively, D is TRBD1 (5 bases). Deletions cut 4 bases from V and 1 base from J, with 8 bases between. The CDR3 covers 13 residues. Per the germline V gene, CDR1 is SGHDN and CDR2 is FVKESK. The CDR3 spells CASSLQGSYEQYF. The CDR3 region has the DNA TGTGCCAGCAGCCTCCAGGGTTCCTACGAGCAGTACTTC.

This clone was detected many times. The gene calls are TRBV7-9 and TRBJ1-4; D remains ambiguous. CDR1 and CDR2 (germline): SEHNR, FQNEAQ (reference sequence). The CDR3 length is 14 residues. Trimming removed 5 bases at V and 4 bases at J, with 11 bases between. The chain's CDR3 is CASSPPENNEKLFF. The CDR3 DNA follows: TGTGCCAGCAGCCCACCGGAAAATAATGAAAAACTGTTTTTT. The variable domain in full, completed from reference TRBV7-9 and TRBJ1-4, reads DTGVSQNPRHKITKRGQNVTFRCDPISEHNRLYWYRQTLGQGPEFLTYFQNEAQLEKSRLLSDRFSAERPKGSFSTLEIQRTEQGDSAMYLCASSPPENNEKLFFGSGTQLSVL.

This clone was counted a few times. The gene calls are TRBV19 and TRBJ2-1, with TRBD2 matching over 8 bases. The germline CDR1 and CDR2 sequences are LNHDA and SQIVND (reference sequence). The CDR3 length is 16 residues. J lost 4 bases, V lost 4 bases, and 9 bases had no gene match. The CDR3 reads CASSKYSGEGYNEQFF. The CDR3 region has the DNA TGTGCCAGTAGTAAATATAGCGGGGAGGGGTACAATGAGCAGTTCTTC. Variable domain in full (rest from reference TRBV19 and TRBJ2-1): DGGITQSPKYLFRKEGQNVTLSCEQNLNHDAMYWYRQDPGQGLRLIYYSQIVNDFQKGDIAEGYSVSREKKESFPLTVTSAQKNPTAFYLCASSKYSGEGYNEQFFGPGTRLTVL.

This chain links TRBV28 with TRBJ1-1, with D perhaps TRBD1 (5 bases). V lost 11 bases, J lost 4 bases, and 11 bases lay in between. There are 11 residues in the CDR3. Germline V CDR1 and CDR2: MDHEN, SYDVKM. The DNA of the CDR3 is TGTGCCTGCCAAAGGGGCACTGAAGCTTTCTTT. Protein: CACQRGTEAFF.

Regarding this clone: A read error may account for a junction end that differs from germline. The genes are TRBV6-5 and TRBJ2-1; 10 nucleotides agree with TRBD2. The length of the CDR3 is 15 residues. Germline CDR1 and CDR2: MNHEY and SVGAGI. CDR3 sequence: CASSYSILAGVPPVF. CDR3 nucleotides: TGTGCCAGCAGTTACTCGATTCTAGCGGGAGTCCCCCCGGTCTTC.

The chain couples TRBV11-2 to TRBJ2-7; 7 nucleotides agree with TRBD2. Germline assignment: CDR1 SGHAT and CDR2 FQNNGV. J was trimmed by 3 bases and V by 8 bases; bases with no gene match: 10. The CDR3 sequence is 14 residues long. CDR3 sequence: CASVREAAGYEQYF. Written as DNA, the CDR3 is TGTGCCAGCGTACGGGAGGCAGCGGGCTACGAGCAGTACTTC.

The V gene is TRBV6-2 or TRBV6-3, the J gene TRBJ1-5; the match to TRBD1 covers 7 bases. CDR3 length: 13 residues. V was pared by 2 bases and J by 13 bases, with 8 bases of the junction left unmatched. Germline V lookup: CDR1 MNHEY, CDR2 SVGEGT. The CDR3 protein is CASSYSRQGEQHF. The CDR3 DNA is TGTGCCAGCAGTTACAGCCGACAGGGCGAACAGCATTTT.

This clone was observed a handful of times. The junction does not match germline at one end; this may be a read error. The chain links TRBV6-6 to TRBJ1-2; D not resolved. There are 13 residues in the CDR3. From germline, CDR1 is MNHNY and CDR2 SVGAGI (reference sequence). The CDR3 bases are TGTGCTAGCAGTTACTGGTATAGCTATGGCTACACCTTC. This gives the protein CASSYWYSYGYTF.

V is TRBV5-4 and J is TRBJ1-3, with 7 nucleotides matching TRBD1. The CDR3 length is 15 residues. From germline, CDR1 is SGHNT and CDR2 YYREEE (reference sequence). V lost 7 bases, J lost 4 bases, and 11 bases stayed unmatched. CDR3: CASGAFGTAGNTIYF. Here the CDR3 DNA reads TGTGCCAGCGGCGCATTCGGGACAGCCGGAAACACCATATATTTT.

This clone has a handful of counts. CDR3 nucleotides: TGTGCCAGCAGTGACGGGGGTAACTATGGCTACACCTTC. Translation gives CASSDGGNYGYTF. This chain connects TRBV2 to TRBJ1-2; the D gene is possibly TRBD1 (5 bases). CDR1 is SNHLY, CDR2 FYNNEI, per germline. Deletions cut 3 bases from V and 1 base from J, with 6 bases between. The CDR3 length is 13 residues.

The V call is TRBV7-6, the J call TRBJ1-2; 8 bases fit TRBD1. The length of the CDR3 is 13 residues. CDR1 and CDR2 from the germline V gene are SGHVS and FNYEAQ. The ends lost 5 bases at V and 4 bases at J; junction bases unmatched: 3. The CDR3 is CASSVQGGYGYTF. CDR3 bases: TGTGCCAGCAGCGTACAGGGGGGCTATGGCTACACCTTC.